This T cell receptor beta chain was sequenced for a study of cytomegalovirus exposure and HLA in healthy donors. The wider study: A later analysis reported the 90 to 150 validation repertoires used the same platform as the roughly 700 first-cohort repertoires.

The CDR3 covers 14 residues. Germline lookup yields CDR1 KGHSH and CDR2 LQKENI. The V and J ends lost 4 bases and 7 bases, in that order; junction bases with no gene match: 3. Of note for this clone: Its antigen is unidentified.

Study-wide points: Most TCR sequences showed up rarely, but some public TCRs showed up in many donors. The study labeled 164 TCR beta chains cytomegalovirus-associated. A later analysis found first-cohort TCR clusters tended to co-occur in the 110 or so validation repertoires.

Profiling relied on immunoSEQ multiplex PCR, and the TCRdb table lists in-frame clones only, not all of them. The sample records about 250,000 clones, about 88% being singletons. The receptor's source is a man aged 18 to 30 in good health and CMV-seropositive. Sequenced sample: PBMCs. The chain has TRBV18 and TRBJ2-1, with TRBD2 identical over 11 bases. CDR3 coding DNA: TGTGCCAGCTCACGGCTAGCGGGGGGAAATGAGCAGTTCTTC. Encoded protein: CASSRLAGGNEQFF.